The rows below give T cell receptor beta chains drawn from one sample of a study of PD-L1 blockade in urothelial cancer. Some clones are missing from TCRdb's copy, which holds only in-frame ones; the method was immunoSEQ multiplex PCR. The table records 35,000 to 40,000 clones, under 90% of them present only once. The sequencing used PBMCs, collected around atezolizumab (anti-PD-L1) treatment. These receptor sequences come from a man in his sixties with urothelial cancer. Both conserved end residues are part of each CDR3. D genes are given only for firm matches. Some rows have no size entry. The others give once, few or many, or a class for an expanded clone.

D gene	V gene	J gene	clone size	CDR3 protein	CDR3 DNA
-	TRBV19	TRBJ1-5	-	CASSMRGRILSNQPQHF	TGTGCCAGTAGTATGCGGGGCCGGATCCTTAGCAATCAGCCCCAGCATTTT
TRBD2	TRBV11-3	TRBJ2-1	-	CASSPLGRAGGRDNEQFF	TGTGCCAGCAGCCCCCTAGGTAGGGCGGGGGGGCGTGACAATGAGCAGTTCTTC
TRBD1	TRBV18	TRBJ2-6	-	CASSPGTGNSGANVLTF	TGTGCCAGCTCACCCGGGACAGGGAACTCTGGGGCCAACGTCCTGACTTTC
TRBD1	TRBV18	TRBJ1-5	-	CASSHGTANQPQHF	TGTGCCAGCTCACACGGGACAGCTAATCAGCCCCAGCATTTT
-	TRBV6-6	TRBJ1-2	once	CASSLYDKPNYGYTF	TGTGCCAGCAGTCTATATGACAAACCTAACTATGGCTACACCTTC
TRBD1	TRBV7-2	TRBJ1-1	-	CASRPTQGAPEAFF	TGTGCCAGCAGACCGACCCAGGGGGCTCCTGAAGCTTTCTTT
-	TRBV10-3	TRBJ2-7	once	CAISETVYYEQYF	TGTGCCATCAGTGAGACAGTTTACTACGAGCAGTACTTC
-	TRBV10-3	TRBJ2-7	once	CAISAGWFEQYF	TGTGCCATCAGTGCAGGGTGGTTCGAGCAGTACTTC
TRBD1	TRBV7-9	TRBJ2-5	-	CASSATGGLTQYF	TGTGCCAGCAGCGCGACAGGGGGCTTGACCCAGTACTTC
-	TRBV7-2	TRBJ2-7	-	CASSVFQGYEQYF	TGTGCCAGCAGCGTATTTCAGGGCTACGAGCAGTACTTC
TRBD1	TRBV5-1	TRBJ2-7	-	CASSLQGAHSSYEQYF	TGCGCCAGCAGCCTACAGGGGGCCCACTCCTCCTACGAGCAGTACTTC
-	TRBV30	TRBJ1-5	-	CAWTKGASAQHF	TGTGCCTGGACCAAAGGGGCGTCGGCCCAGCATTTT
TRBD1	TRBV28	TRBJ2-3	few	CASSSRQGRGDTQYF	TGTGCCAGCAGTTCTCGACAGGGCCGAGGGGATACGCAGTATTTT
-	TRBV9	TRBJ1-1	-	CASSPSGGQAFF	TGTGCCAGCAGCCCCTCGGGAGGACAAGCTTTCTTT
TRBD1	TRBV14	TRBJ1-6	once	CASSKTGGGRNSPLHF	TGTGCCAGCAGCAAAACAGGGGGGGGGCGGAATTCACCCCTCCACTTT
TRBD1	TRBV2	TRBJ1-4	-	CASSEAATGGRVKLFF	TGTGCCAGCAGTGAAGCGGCGACAGGGGGCCGGGTAAAACTGTTTTTT
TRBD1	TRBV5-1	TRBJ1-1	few	CASSGGQGERNTEAFF	TGCGCCAGCAGCGGTGGACAGGGGGAGAGGAACACTGAAGCTTTCTTT
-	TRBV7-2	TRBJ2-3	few	CASSLVQPSTDTQYF	TGTGCCAGCAGCTTGGTACAGCCTAGCACAGATACGCAGTATTTT
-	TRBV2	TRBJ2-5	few	CASSPGLLQETQYF	TGTGCCAGCAGTCCGGGACTCCTCCAAGAGACCCAGTACTTC
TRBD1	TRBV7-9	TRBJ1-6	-	CASSPRGVDSYNSPLHF	TGTGCCAGCAGCCCCAGGGGGGTAGACTCCTATAATTCACCCCTCCACTTT
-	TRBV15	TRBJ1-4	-	CATSQGGGFDEKLFF	TGTGCCACCTCACAAGGGGGGGGATTCGATGAAAAACTGTTTTTT
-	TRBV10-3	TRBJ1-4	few	CATRGGQGEKLWFF	TGTGCCACGCGGGGGGGGCAGGGTGAAAAACTGTGGTTTTTT
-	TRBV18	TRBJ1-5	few	CASSPDSGLTQHF	TGTGCCAGCTCACCTGACAGTGGTTTGACCCAGCATTTT
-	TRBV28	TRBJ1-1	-	CASTPAPGLSAEAFF	TGTGCCAGCACTCCCGCCCCAGGGTTGTCTGCTGAAGCTTTCTTT
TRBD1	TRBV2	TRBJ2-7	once	CASSEKGTGIVSGTYEQYF	TGTGCCAGCAGTGAAAAGGGGACAGGGATAGTAAGCGGGACCTACGAGCAGTACTTC
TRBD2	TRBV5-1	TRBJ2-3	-	CASSLTPSGGVTDTQYF	TGCGCCAGCAGCTTGACTCCAAGCGGGGGCGTCACAGATACGCAGTATTTT
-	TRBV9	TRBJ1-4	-	CASSVDSGSNEKLFF	TGTGCCAGCAGCGTAGATTCAGGGTCTAATGAAAAACTGTTTTTT
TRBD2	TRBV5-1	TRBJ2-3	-	CASSPGLAGLTDTQYF	TGCGCCAGCAGCCCTGGACTAGCGGGCCTCACAGATACGCAGTATTTT
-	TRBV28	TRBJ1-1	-	CASSFRGRGKAFF	TGTGCCAGCAGTTTTCGGGGGAGGGGGAAAGCTTTCTTT
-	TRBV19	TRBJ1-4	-	CASRGRSEGKLFF	TGTGCCAGTCGGGGCAGGTCGGAGGGAAAACTGTTTTTT
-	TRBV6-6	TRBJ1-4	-	CASRPAGEKLFF	TGTGCCAGCAGGCCAGCAGGTGAAAAACTGTTTTTT
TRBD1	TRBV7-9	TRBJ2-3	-	CASSLGYRGPSTDTQYF	TGTGCCAGCAGCTTAGGATATAGGGGGCCTAGCACAGATACGCAGTATTTT
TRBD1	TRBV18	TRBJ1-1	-	CASSPGQGETNTEAFF	TGTGCCAGCTCACCAGGACAGGGAGAAACAAACACTGAAGCTTTCTTT
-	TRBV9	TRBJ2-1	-	CASSVGNIGEQFF	TGTGCCAGCAGCGTAGGCAATATCGGTGAGCAGTTCTTC